The 27 T cell receptor beta chains reported below all come from one sample, sequenced in a study of T cell repertoires in cytomegalovirus infection. TCRdb re-derived calls from the reads in MiXCR, one entry per CDR3 protein. The sample records some 220,000 distinct CDR3 sequences, less than 50% being singletons. These TCRs' antigens remain unknown. The input for sequencing was CD8+ T cells from cultured PBMCs, taken from culture after CMV antigen stimulation. These receptors came from a human donor in good health (CMV status not recorded). Some clones in this sample may be carry-over from other donors' samples.

This clonotype was detected ten times or more. CDR3 sequence reads: CSAEHSEPYEQYF. The CDR3 DNA sequence: TGCAGTGCCGAGCACTCCGAGCCTTACGAGCAGTACTTC. V gene TRBV20-1 combines with J gene TRBJ2-7, with D hard to call. Germline loops: CDR1 DFQATT, CDR2 SNEGSKA (reference sequence). V was clipped by 6 bases and J by 4 bases, with 16 bases between them. The CDR3 length is 13 residues.

Of note for this clonotype: Without the conserved terminal phenylalanine or tryptophan, this CDR3 likely stems from a read error. V usage is TRBV4-2 and J usage is TRBJ2-5, with 11 bases lining up with TRBD2. The CDR3 has 17 residues. Germline CDR1 is LGHNA and CDR2 is YNFKEQ. V was clipped by 3 bases and J by 7 bases; unmatched bases: 13. The CDR3 DNA follows: TGTGCCAGCAGCCAGGGAGAGGCGGGACTAGCGGTGGCGACCCAGTACTTA. Its protein is CASSQGEAGLAVATQYL.

The V call is TRBV29-1, the J call TRBJ1-2, with D tentatively TRBD1 (5 bases). The CDR3 consists of 14 residues. Between the trimmed V and J ends, which lost 6 bases and 8 bases, there was a span of 22 bases. Germline loops: CDR1 SQVTM, CDR2 ANQGSEA. This CDR3 is CSVPLEDSGLGYTF. CDR3 in DNA: TGCAGCGTCCCCCTGGAGGATTCAGGGCTGGGCTACACCTTC.

Here the CDR3 DNA reads TGCGCCAGCAGCTTGGTGGCGGGACGCTACGAGCAGTACTTC. This codes for CASSLVAGRYEQYF. The chain couples TRBV5-1 to TRBJ2-7; perhaps TRBD2 as D (6 bases). The V gene lost 0 bases and the J gene lost 3 bases, with 10 bases spanning the gap. There are 14 residues in the CDR3. Per germline, CDR1 SGHRS and CDR2 YFSETQ.

CDR3 sequence reads: CASRPGRANTEAFF. CDR3 DNA sequence: TGTGCCAGCAGACCCGGGAGGGCGAACACTGAAGCTTTCTTT. This chain uses TRBV6-6 with TRBJ1-1, with no clear D. From germline, CDR1 is MNHNY and CDR2 SVGAGI (reference sequence). The CDR3 is 14 residues long. The germline V and J ends were trimmed by 6 bases and 1 base, with 12 bases remaining between them.

This chain connects TRBV27 to TRBJ1-3; 10 bases match TRBD1. The CDR3 consists of 19 residues. The germline gives CDR1 MNHEY, CDR2 SMNVEV (reference sequence). V was pared by 5 bases and J by 7 bases, with 20 bases of the junction left unmatched. The CDR3 sequence: CASSIRDRGPAFEGNTIYF. Here the CDR3 DNA reads TGTGCCAGCAGTATCCGGGACAGGGGTCCGGCGTTTGAAGGGAACACCATATATTTT.

The chain is built from TRBV28 and TRBJ1-1; D unclear. V lost 2 bases, J lost 2 bases, and 12 bases lay in between. The CDR3 spans 15 residues. CDR1 is MDHEN, CDR2 SYDVKM, per germline. The CDR3 protein is CASSLVSTVNTEAFF. CDR3 in DNA: TGTGCCAGCAGTTTAGTTTCGACGGTAAACACTGAAGCTTTCTTT.

This clonotype was picked up one time. The CDR3 here is CASSLAGGLETQYF. The CDR3 coding sequence is TGTGCCAGCAGCTTAGCGGGAGGGCTAGAGACCCAGTACTTC. This chain connects TRBV7-3 to TRBJ2-5, with 9 bases aligning to TRBD2. The germline CDR1 and CDR2 sequences are SGHTA and FQGTGA. This CDR3 region has 14 residues. Unmatched junction bases numbered 2, after V lost 2 bases and J lost 4 bases.

The chain employs TRBV4-1 and TRBJ2-2; the D gene is possibly TRBD2 (7 bases). There are 19 residues in the CDR3. The V and J ends lost 1 base and 5 bases respectively, with 23 bases between them. The germline CDR1 and CDR2 sequences are MGHRA and YSYEKL. The CDR3 region is CASSQVVGGPPLKTGELFF. DNA of the CDR3: TGCGCCAGCAGCCAAGTGGTGGGGGGGCCTCCCCTAAAGACCGGGGAGCTGTTTTTT.

This clonotype has a count of ten or more. The rearrangement uses TRBV20-1 and TRBJ2-7, with 9 positions matching TRBD1. This CDR3 contains 14 residues. Germline V gene lookup returns CDR1 DFQATT and CDR2 SNEGSKA (reference sequence). V lost 5 bases to trimming and J lost 3 bases; unmatched junction nucleotides: 8. Here the CDR3 DNA reads TGCAGTGCTCCTCTCCGGACAGGGGACTACGAGCAGTACTTC. Protein product: CSAPLRTGDYEQYF.

A single count supports this clonotype. J is TRBJ2-1 and V is TRBV4-2; 9 bases fit TRBD2. This CDR3 has 18 residues. Per the germline V gene, CDR1 is LGHNA and CDR2 is YNFKEQ. With 0 bases clipped from V and 1 base from J, the junction kept 7 bases outside the gene matches. The CDR3 coding sequence is TGTGCCAGCAGCCAAGACTTTCGAGCGGGGGGATCCTACAATGAGCAGTTCTTC. Amino acid sequence: CASSQDFRAGGSYNEQFF.

The chain employs TRBV11-2 and TRBJ2-1; D is uncertain. With 1 base removed from V and 4 bases from J, the gap between germline ends came to 11 bases. This CDR3 has 15 residues. CDR1 SGHAT and CDR2 FQNNGV come from the germline V gene. CDR3 sequence: CASSLVLAEYNEQFF. The DNA of the CDR3 is TGTGCCAGCAGCTTAGTATTGGCAGAATACAATGAGCAGTTCTTC.

The CDR3 is CASSFDGFASYEQYF. The CDR3 bases are TGTGCCAGCAGTTTCGACGGTTTCGCCTCCTACGAGCAGTACTTC. The chain is built from TRBV27 and TRBJ2-7; D not resolved. This CDR3 has 15 residues. V lost 3 bases to trimming and J lost 0 bases, with 12 bases between them. Germline V gene lookup returns CDR1 MNHEY and CDR2 SMNVEV (reference sequence).

The chain carries TRBV19 and TRBJ2-7, with D unresolved. Germline CDR1 reads LNHDA; CDR2 reads SQIVND (reference sequence). Trimming left V 5 bases short and J 6 bases short, with 8 bases between. The CDR3 contains 11 residues. The CDR3 is CASSEKGEQYF. Here the CDR3 DNA reads TGTGCCAGTAGTGAGAAGGGCGAGCAGTACTTC. Variable domain in full (rest from reference TRBV19 and TRBJ2-7): DGGITQSPKYLFRKEGQNVTLSCEQNLNHDAMYWYRQDPGQGLRLIYYSQIVNDFQKGDIAEGYSVSREKKESFPLTVTSAQKNPTAFYLCASSEKGEQYFGPGTRLTVT.

V gene TRBV7-8 combines with J gene TRBJ1-5, with D uncertain. Between the trimmed V and J ends, which lost 1 base and 0 bases, there was a span of 10 bases. Germline V lookup: CDR1 SGHVS, CDR2 FQNEAQ. The CDR3 is 16 amino acids. CDR3 residues: CASSLEDGYSNQPQHF. In DNA, the CDR3 is TGTGCCAGCAGCTTAGAAGACGGCTATAGCAATCAGCCCCAGCATTTT.

The genes are TRBV7-9 and TRBJ1-5, with D possibly TRBD1 on 6 matching bases. Germline CDR1 is SEHNR and CDR2 is FQNEAQ (reference sequence). There are 16 residues in the CDR3. The V end was cut by 4 bases, the J end by 3 bases, with 16 bases between. The CDR3 region is CASSSIWGAVNQPQHF. For the CDR3, the DNA is TGTGCCAGCAGCTCGATATGGGGGGCCGTCAATCAGCCCCAGCATTTT.

This clonotype has a handful of counts. CDR3 amino acids: CASSLGPNGRAFF. CDR3 in DNA: TGTGCCAGCAGTTTAGGCCCCAACGGGAGAGCTTTCTTT. The chain couples TRBV12-3 or TRBV12-4 to TRBJ1-1; D unclear. V was shortened by 1 base and J by 10 bases, with 13 bases between the two germline ends. This CDR3 region has 13 residues.

This clonotype was observed a handful of times. The chain couples TRBV6-4 to TRBJ2-7; 15 nucleotides match TRBD2. J was trimmed by 0 bases and V by 5 bases; bases with no gene match: 8. The CDR3 runs to 18 residues. In germline, CDR1 is MRHNA, CDR2 SNTAGT. The CDR3 here is CASSSKGLAGGNSYEQYF. CDR3 nucleotide sequence: TGTGCCAGCAGTTCGAAGGGACTAGCGGGAGGAAACTCCTACGAGCAGTACTTC.

This clonotype appeared a few times. The V call is TRBV2, the J call TRBJ2-5; 8 nucleotides match TRBD1. Germline V lookup: CDR1 SNHLY, CDR2 FYNNEI. The CDR3 extends over 17 amino acids. V lost 8 bases to trimming and J lost 2 bases; unmatched junction nucleotides: 16. The CDR3, as DNA: TGTGCCAGCGATCACCTTTTGGACAGGGTAAAACAAGAGACCCAGTACTTC. Protein sequence: CASDHLLDRVKQETQYF.

In this sample, this clonotype turned up once. This chain connects TRBV7-6 to TRBJ1-1; D perhaps matches TRBD1 (5 bases). Looked up from germline, CDR1 is SGHVS and CDR2 is FNYEAQ. V lost 7 bases and J 1 base, leaving 19 bases between the germline ends. The length of the CDR3 is 16 residues. The CDR3 coding sequence is TGTGCCAGCAACCACCCGGGACGGGGAGGGAACACTGAAGCTTTCTTT. This gives the protein CASNHPGRGGNTEAFF.

The rearrangement links TRBV28 to TRBJ2-5, with 16 bases lining up with TRBD2. The CDR3 is 18 residues long. The V and J ends lost 5 bases and 5 bases, in that order; junction bases with no gene match: 11. Germline V gene sequence: CDR1 MDHEN, CDR2 SYDVKM. CDR3: CASSLPGTSGRARETQYF. CDR3 in DNA: TGTGCCAGCAGTCTTCCCGGGACTAGCGGGAGGGCCAGGGAGACCCAGTACTTC. Supplemented by reference TRBV28 and TRBJ2-5, the full variable domain reads DVKVTQSSRYLVKRTGEKVFLECVQDMDHENMFWYRQDPGLGLRLIYFSYDVKMKEKGDIPEGYSVSREKKERFSLILESASTNQTSMYLCASSLPGTSGRARETQYFGPGTRLLVL.

This chain links TRBV27 with TRBJ1-1, with a possible D match to TRBD1 (5 bases). From germline, CDR1 is MNHEY and CDR2 SMNVEV (reference sequence). This CDR3 is 16 amino acids long. Between the trimmed V and J ends, which lost 5 bases and 2 bases, there was a span of 18 bases. CDR3 DNA: TGTGCCAGCAGTACACGTGGGCTGACAGCCAACACTGAAGCTTTCTTT. As protein: CASSTRGLTANTEAFF.

V gene TRBV7-9 combines with J gene TRBJ2-4; no definite D call. The CDR3 sequence is 16 residues long. V lost 1 base and J 1 base, leaving 11 bases between the germline ends. CDR1 and CDR2 (germline): SEHNR, FQNEAQ (reference sequence). The CDR3 nucleotides read TGTGCCAGCAGCTTAGGGGCTAGTCGGGCCAAAAACATTCAGTACTTC. Translated, it gives CASSLGASRAKNIQYF. The full variable domain, rest sourced from reference TRBV7-9 and TRBJ2-4, is DTGVSQNPRHKITKRGQNVTFRCDPISEHNRLYWYRQTLGQGPEFLTYFQNEAQLEKSRLLSDRFSAERPKGSFSTLEIQRTEQGDSAMYLCASSLGASRAKNIQYFGAGTRLSVL.

This clonotype was detected only a few times. The chain couples TRBV5-1 to TRBJ1-1; 7 bases align to TRBD1. The V and J ends lost 2 bases and 2 bases, in that order; junction bases with no gene match: 15. The germline gives CDR1 SGHRS, CDR2 YFSETQ. The CDR3 has 18 residues. Here the CDR3 DNA reads TGCGCCAGCAGCTTTCAGACAGGGATGAGCCCCATTAACACTGAAGCTTTCTTT. The encoded protein is CASSFQTGMSPINTEAFF. Based on the CDR3 plus reference TRBV5-1 and TRBJ1-1, the full variable domain is KAGVTQTPRYLIKTRGQQVTLSCSPISGHRSVSWYQQTPGQGLQFLFEYFSETQRNKGNFPGRFSGRQFSNSRSEMNVSTLELGDSALYLCASSFQTGMSPINTEAFFGQGTRLTVV.

This rearrangement joins TRBV7-9 to TRBJ2-7; D remains unclear. Per germline, CDR1 SEHNR and CDR2 FQNEAQ (reference sequence). Trimming removed 5 bases from V and 2 bases from J, with 13 bases in between. The CDR3 is made up of 14 amino acids. DNA for the CDR3: TGTGCCAGCAGCACCATCCGTGACCCCTACGAGCAGTACTTC. This gives the protein CASSTIRDPYEQYF.

This clonotype was recorded many times. The CDR3 DNA sequence: TGTGCCAGCAGCTTAGAGGGGGGCCGCACCTACGAGCAGTACTTC. Translated: CASSLEGGRTYEQYF. The V gene is TRBV7-2, the J gene TRBJ2-7; D tentatively reads TRBD1 or TRBD2 (6 bases each). Germline CDR1 and CDR2: SGHTA and FQGNSA. Trimming shortened V by 1 base and J by 2 bases, and 12 bases separated the two germline ends. The CDR3 has 15 amino acids.

V is TRBV6-1 and J is TRBJ1-2; the D gene is possibly TRBD1 (6 bases). Germline loops: CDR1 MNHNS, CDR2 SASEGT. CDR3 length: 13 amino acids. The V end lost 4 bases, the J end lost 2 bases, and 8 bases lay between the germline ends. CDR3 residues: CASSGTGNYGYTF. As DNA, the CDR3 is TGTGCCAGCAGTGGTACAGGGAACTATGGCTACACCTTC.